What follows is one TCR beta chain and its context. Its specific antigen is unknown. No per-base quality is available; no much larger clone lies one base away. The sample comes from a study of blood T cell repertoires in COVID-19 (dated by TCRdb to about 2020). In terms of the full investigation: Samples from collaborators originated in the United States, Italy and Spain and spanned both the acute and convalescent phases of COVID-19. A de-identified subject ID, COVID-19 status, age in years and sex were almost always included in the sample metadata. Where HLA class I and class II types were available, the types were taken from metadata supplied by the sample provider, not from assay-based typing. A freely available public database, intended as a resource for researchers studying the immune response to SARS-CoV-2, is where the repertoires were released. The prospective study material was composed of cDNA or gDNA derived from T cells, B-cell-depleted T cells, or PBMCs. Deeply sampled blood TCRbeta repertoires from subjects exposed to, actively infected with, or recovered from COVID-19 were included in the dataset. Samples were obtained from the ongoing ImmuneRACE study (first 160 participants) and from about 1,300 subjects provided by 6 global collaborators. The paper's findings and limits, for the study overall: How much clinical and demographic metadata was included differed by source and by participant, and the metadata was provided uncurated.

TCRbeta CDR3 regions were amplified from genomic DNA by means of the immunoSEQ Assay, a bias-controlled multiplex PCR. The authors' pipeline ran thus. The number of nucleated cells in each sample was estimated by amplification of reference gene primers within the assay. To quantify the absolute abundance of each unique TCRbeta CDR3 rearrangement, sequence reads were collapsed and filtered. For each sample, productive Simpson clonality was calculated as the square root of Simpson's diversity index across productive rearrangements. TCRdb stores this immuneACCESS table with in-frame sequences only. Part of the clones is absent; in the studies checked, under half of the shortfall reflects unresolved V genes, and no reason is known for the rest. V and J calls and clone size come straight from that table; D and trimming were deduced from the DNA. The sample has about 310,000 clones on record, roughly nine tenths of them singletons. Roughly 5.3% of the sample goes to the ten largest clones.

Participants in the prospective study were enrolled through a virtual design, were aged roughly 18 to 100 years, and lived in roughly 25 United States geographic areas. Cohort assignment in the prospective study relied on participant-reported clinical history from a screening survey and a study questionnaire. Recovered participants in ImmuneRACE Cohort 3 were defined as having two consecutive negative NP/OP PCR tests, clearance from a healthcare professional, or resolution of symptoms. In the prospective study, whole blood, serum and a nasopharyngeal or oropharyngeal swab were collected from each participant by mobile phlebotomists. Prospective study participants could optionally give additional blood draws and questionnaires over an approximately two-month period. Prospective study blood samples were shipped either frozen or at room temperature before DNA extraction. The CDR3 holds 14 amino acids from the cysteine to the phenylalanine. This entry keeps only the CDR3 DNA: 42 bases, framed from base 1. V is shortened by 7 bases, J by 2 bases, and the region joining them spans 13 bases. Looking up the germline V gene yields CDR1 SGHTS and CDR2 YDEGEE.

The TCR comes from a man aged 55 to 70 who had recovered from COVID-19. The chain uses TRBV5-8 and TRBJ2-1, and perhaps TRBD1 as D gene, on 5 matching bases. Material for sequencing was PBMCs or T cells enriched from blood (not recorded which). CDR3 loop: CASERTSTYNEQFF. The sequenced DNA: TGTGCCAGCGAAAGGACAAGTACCTACAATGAGCAGTTCTTC.